This TCR beta chain was sequenced during a study of beta chain features in type 1 diabetes. Broader study findings: Diminished insertions and augmented deletions at VDJ junctions characterized type 1 diabetes patients. In every one of the four CD4+ subsets, TCRB CDR3s were moderately but significantly shorter in Type 1 diabetes patients.

This CDR3 contains 12 residues. J gave up 4 bases and V 8 bases, and 2 bases lay outside the gene matches. Germline values: CDR1 MDHEN, CDR2 SYDVKM. The investigators reverse transcribed all of the isolated RNA, so they sequenced expressed TCRB transcripts. Using immunoSEQ multiplex PCR, the repertoire was profiled, and TCRdb retains in-frame clones only, with some absent. Among 300,000 to 400,000 clones, 13% were seen once, and the ten largest hold roughly 0.016%. This clone turned up a few times. Antigen unknown. The rearrangement links TRBV28 to TRBJ2-7, with 10 nucleotides matching TRBD1. The clonotype was recovered from a woman aged 18-29 years with type 1 diabetes. What was sequenced was naive CD4+ T cells from blood. CDR3 protein: CASGTGVYEQYF. DNA of the CDR3: TGTGCCAGCGGGACAGGGGTTTACGAGCAGTACTTC.